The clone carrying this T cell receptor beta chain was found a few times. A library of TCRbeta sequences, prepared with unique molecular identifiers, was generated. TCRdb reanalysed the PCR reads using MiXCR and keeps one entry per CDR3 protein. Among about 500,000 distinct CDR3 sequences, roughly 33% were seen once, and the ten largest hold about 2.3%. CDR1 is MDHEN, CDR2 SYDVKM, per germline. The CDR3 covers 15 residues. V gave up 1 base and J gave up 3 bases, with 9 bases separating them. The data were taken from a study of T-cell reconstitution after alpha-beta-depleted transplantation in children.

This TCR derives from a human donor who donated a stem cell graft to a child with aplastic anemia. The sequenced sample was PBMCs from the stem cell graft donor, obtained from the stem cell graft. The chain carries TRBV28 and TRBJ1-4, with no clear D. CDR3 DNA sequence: TGTGCCAGCAGTTTATTGCCCCGTTCTAATGAAAAACTGTTTTTT. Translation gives CASSLLPRSNEKLFF.